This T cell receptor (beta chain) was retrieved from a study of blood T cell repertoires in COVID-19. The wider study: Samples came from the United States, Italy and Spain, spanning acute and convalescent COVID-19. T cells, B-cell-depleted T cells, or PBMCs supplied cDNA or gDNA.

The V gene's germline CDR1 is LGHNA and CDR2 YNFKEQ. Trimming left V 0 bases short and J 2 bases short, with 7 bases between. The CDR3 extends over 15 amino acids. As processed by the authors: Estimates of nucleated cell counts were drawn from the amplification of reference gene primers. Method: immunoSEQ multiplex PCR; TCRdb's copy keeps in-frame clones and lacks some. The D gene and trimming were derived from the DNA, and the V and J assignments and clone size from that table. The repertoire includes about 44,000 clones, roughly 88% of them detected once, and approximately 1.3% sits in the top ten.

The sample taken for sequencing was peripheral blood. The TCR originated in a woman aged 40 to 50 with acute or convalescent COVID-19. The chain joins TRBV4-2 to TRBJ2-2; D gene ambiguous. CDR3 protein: CASSQETGNTGELFF. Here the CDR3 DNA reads TGTGCCAGCAGCCAAGAAACTGGTAACACCGGGGAGCTGTTTTTT.